The 13 T cell receptor beta chains in this list originate from one sample, sequenced in a study of cytomegalovirus exposure and HLA in healthy donors. Primers included in the PCR were 60 Vbeta and 13 Jbeta primers. Produced via immunoSEQ multiplex PCR; TCRdb's table is partial and in-frame only. This sample has some 150,000 clones, with around 76% found just once. Material: PBMCs. All receptors come from a male donor in good health and CMV-seronegative.

This chain uses TRBV7-8 with TRBJ2-6; tentatively, D is TRBD2 (5 bases). Germline assignment: CDR1 SGHVS and CDR2 FQNEAQ. CDR3 length: 19 amino acids. The V end lost 5 bases, the J end lost 0 bases, and 20 bases lay between the germline ends. As DNA, the CDR3 is TGTGCCAGCAGCCCCTTCGAGGGTTATAAACGCTCTGGGGCCAACGTCCTGACTTTC. Translated: CASSPFEGYKRSGANVLTF.

The V call is TRBV2, the J call TRBJ2-2, with TRBD2 matching 8 bases. The germline V gene has CDR1 SNHLY and CDR2 FYNNEI. The CDR3 extends over 16 amino acids. With 5 bases clipped from V and 6 bases from J, the junction kept 11 bases outside the gene matches. The CDR3 bases are TGTGCCAGCAGTTGGGGGGACCGGGGGGGCCCCGGGGAGCTGTTTTTT. Translated, it gives CASSWGDRGGPGELFF.

This clone was detected once. A read error may account for a junction end that differs from germline. The J gene is TRBJ1-4, the V gene TRBV7-9; D uncertain. The CDR3 is 12 residues long. Germline V gene data show CDR1 as SEHNR and CDR2 as FQNEAQ (reference sequence). The CDR3 nucleotides read TGTTCCAGCAGCTTCCCTTTCAGGAAACTGTTTTTT. Its translation is CSSSFPFRKLFF.

The chain couples TRBV19 to TRBJ1-1; D call uncertain. This CDR3 spans 14 amino acids. CDR1 is LNHDA and CDR2 is SQIVND in the germline V gene (reference sequence). The germline V and J ends were trimmed by 3 bases and 3 bases, with 11 bases remaining between them. The CDR3 DNA reads as TGTGCCAGTAGTATGACCCCAGGATACACTGAAGCTTTCTTT. Protein product: CASSMTPGYTEAFF.

V and J are TRBV30 and TRBJ2-5; maybe TRBD2 (6 bases). CDR1 GTSNPN and CDR2 SVGIG come from the germline V gene (reference sequence). The CDR3 has 11 amino acids. The germline V and J ends were trimmed by 2 bases and 11 bases, with 12 bases remaining between them. CDR3: CAWSRASGQYF. In DNA, the CDR3 is TGTGCCTGGAGTCGGGCCAGCGGGCAGTACTTC.

This clone turned up a few times. The chain's CDR3 is CASSPGTGSSQYF. The CDR3 region has the DNA TGTGCCAGCAGTCCCGGGACAGGGTCGTCGCAGTACTTC. V and J are TRBV7-2 and TRBJ2-7; 9 positions match TRBD1. Germline V gene data show CDR1 as SGHTA and CDR2 as FQGNSA. CDR3 length: 13 amino acids. J gave up 9 bases and V 6 bases, and 9 bases lay outside the gene matches.

The J gene is TRBJ1-2, the V gene TRBV4-1, with 11 bases matching TRBD1. The CDR3 length is 15 residues. The V gene end was trimmed by 5 bases and the J gene end by 7 bases; junction bases not matched to a gene: 9. Germline V lookup: CDR1 MGHRA, CDR2 YSYEKL. CDR3 bases: TGCGCCAGCAGCTCCGGACAGGGGGCTTCCCTTGGCTACACCTTC. Protein: CASSSGQGASLGYTF.

The chain uses TRBV21-1 and TRBJ1-2; the table's D gene call, TRBD1, was not cross checked with the DNA. TRBV21-1 is flagged as a pseudogene. The length of the CDR3 is 14 residues. The CDR3 loop is CVRQGAESDYGYTF. CDR3 DNA: TGTGTACGGCAGGGGGCAGAATCCGACTATGGCTACACCTTC.

Turning to this clone: Germline and junction disagree at one end, which may indicate a read error. The chain links TRBV7-9 to TRBJ2-3; 7 bases line up with TRBD1. This CDR3 has 13 amino acids. The germline CDR1 and CDR2 sequences are SEHNR and FQNEAQ (reference sequence). CDR3 sequence reads: CASSSSRGDSSNF. CDR3 in DNA: TGTGCCAGCAGCTCCTCTCGAGGGGACAGCAGTAATTTT.

V gene TRBV5-6 combines with J gene TRBJ2-1, with 7 bases identical to TRBD2. With V trimmed by 3 bases and J by 3 bases, 12 bases remained unmatched. The CDR3 totals 17 residues. From germline, CDR1 is SGHDT and CDR2 YYEEEE. CDR3 coding DNA: TGTGCCAGCAGCTGGGGAGCGGGACCGGACGGCTACAATGAGCAGTTCTTC. Translation: CASSWGAGPDGYNEQFF.

This chain links TRBV25-1 with TRBJ2-7, with 9 bases fitting TRBD1. Looked up from germline, CDR1 is MGHDK and CDR2 is SYGVNS. There are 15 residues in the CDR3. Trimming at V came to 6 bases and at J to 3 bases, leaving 9 bases not matched to a gene. In DNA form, the CDR3 reads TGTGCCAGCAGCGCCTCGGGGACAGGGCACTACGAGCAGTACTTC. Amino acid sequence: CASSASGTGHYEQYF.

V and J are TRBV10-1 and TRBJ1-5, with 7 nucleotides matching TRBD1. CDR1 and CDR2 (germline): WNHNN, SYGVQD (reference sequence). V shed 3 bases, J shed 3 bases, and the junction held 14 bases outside the gene matches. This CDR3 is built from 18 residues. CDR3 loop: CASSEGRGDSRFNQPQHF. DNA for the CDR3: TGCGCCAGCAGTGAAGGGAGAGGGGACAGCCGTTTCAATCAGCCCCAGCATTTT.

The V call is TRBV2, the J call TRBJ1-1; 8 bases map to TRBD1. V gave up 6 bases and J gave up 10 bases; unmatched junction bases: 16. The CDR3 contains 15 residues. In germline, CDR1 is SNHLY, CDR2 FYNNEI. The CDR3 nucleotides are TGTGCCAGCAGGGGCCGACAGGGGCGGCGGATTGGAGCTTTCTTT. Its translation is CASRGRQGRRIGAFF.